One T cell receptor (beta chain) is described in this entry. This sample was included in a study of blood T cell repertoires in COVID-19. Across the whole study: Sample material is recorded as cDNA or gDNA derived from T cells, B-cell-depleted T cells, or PBMCs.

V gave up 8 bases and J gave up 2 bases, with 3 bases separating them. The CDR3 is 10 amino acids. The germline V gene has CDR1 SEHNR and CDR2 FQNEAQ (reference sequence). Sequenced by immunoSEQ multiplex PCR; TCRdb stores in-frame clones only, minus some. The sample has 59,000 or so clones; roughly 88% are singletons. The rearrangement links TRBV7-9 to TRBJ1-2; no clear D. The TCR originated in a human donor in a cohort sampled during active COVID-19. Sequenced material: peripheral blood. The CDR3 DNA sequence: TGTGCCAGCTCAAACTATGGCTACACCTTC. Residues: CASSNYGYTF.